The rows below give T cell receptor beta chains drawn from one sample of a study of T cells after yellow fever vaccination. TCRdb passed the 5' RACE reads through MiXCR, listing each CDR3 protein once. The sample holds 300,000 to 400,000 distinct CDR3 sequences, around 10% seen once. Source: CD4+ T cells sorted from PBMCs, taken 45 days after the yellow fever booster vaccination. Receptor source: a young man who received the YFV17D yellow fever vaccine. CDR3s include the opening cysteine and the closing phenylalanine or tryptophan. The order of the fields is J gene, clone size, V gene, D gene, CDR3 protein, CDR3 DNA. A D gene is named only where the DNA matches it firmly. A row's size may be missing; if present it is once, few, many or a size class.

TRBJ2-1	many	TRBV20-1	TRBD2	CSVPNIAGGAYNEQFF	TGCAGTGTGCCAAATATAGCGGGGGGCGCCTACAATGAGCAGTTCTTC
TRBJ2-3	many	TRBV6-2/TRBV6-3	TRBD1	CASSYGDRDTDTQYF	TGTGCCAGCAGTTACGGAGACAGGGATACAGATACGCAGTATTTT
TRBJ2-1	NA	TRBV4-3	TRBD1	CASSQMDRGHNEQFF	TGCGCCAGCAGCCAAATGGACAGGGGCCACAATGAGCAGTTCTTC
TRBJ2-1	few	TRBV20-1	TRBD2	CSARGLAGEIYNEQFF	TGCAGTGCCCGGGGACTAGCGGGGGAGATCTACAATGAGCAGTTCTTC
TRBJ1-1	NA	TRBV6-6	NA	CASIRGRGNTEAFF	TGTGCCAGCATCCGCGGACGGGGGAACACTGAAGCTTTCTTT
TRBJ2-5	few	TRBV9	TRBD1	CASSVGTGGSETQYF	TGTGCCAGCAGCGTGGGGACAGGGGGTTCAGAGACCCAGTACTTC
TRBJ2-5	NA	TRBV13	NA	CASSLWEKETQYF	TGTGCCAGCAGCTTATGGGAGAAAGAGACCCAGTACTTC
TRBJ2-5	few	TRBV9	TRBD2	CASSMTSGGLRGTQYF	TGTGCCAGCAGCATGACTAGCGGGGGCCTAAGGGGGACCCAGTACTTC
TRBJ1-1	NA	TRBV7-3	TRBD1	CASSRQGEGTEAFF	TGTGCCAGCAGCCGTCAGGGGGAAGGGACTGAAGCTTTCTTT
TRBJ2-2	few	TRBV3-1	NA	CASSQVGDTGELFF	TGTGCCAGCAGCCAAGTGGGAGATACCGGGGAACTGTTTTTT
TRBJ1-1	few	TRBV3-1	NA	CASSNQDEAFF	TGTGCCAGCAGCAATCAAGATGAAGCTTTCTTT
TRBJ2-2	few	TRBV6-2/TRBV6-3	NA	CASRPPGRNTGELFF	TGTGCCAGCAGGCCGCCCGGGAGAAACACCGGGGAGCTGTTTTTT
TRBJ2-1	NA	TRBV5-1	NA	CASSSGLPTYNEQFF	TGCGCCAGCAGCTCGGGACTGCCTACCTACAATGAGCAGTTCTTC
TRBJ1-2	few	TRBV11-2	TRBD1	CASSQQGGWLRYGYTF	TGTGCCAGCAGCCAACAGGGGGGTTGGCTACGGTATGGCTACACCTTC
TRBJ2-2	few	TRBV12-5	NA	CASGSRRGVTGELFF	TGTGCTAGTGGTTCTCGGAGGGGGGTAACCGGGGAGCTGTTTTTT
TRBJ1-4	NA	TRBV27	NA	CASSLGHGGRKLFF	TGTGCCAGCAGTTTAGGACATGGGGGACGAAAACTGTTTTTT
TRBJ2-1	NA	TRBV5-6	NA	CASRYGGPDRLDEQFF	TGTGCCAGCAGATACGGGGGTCCCGATCGCTTAGATGAGCAGTTCTTC
TRBJ2-3	NA	TRBV29-1	NA	CSVERGASFTDTQYF	TGCAGCGTTGAACGGGGAGCTAGTTTCACAGATACGCAGTATTTT
TRBJ1-6	NA	TRBV6-4	NA	CASSDSAYDSPLHF	TGTGCCAGCAGTGACTCTGCGTACGATTCACCCCTCCACTTT
TRBJ2-1	NA	TRBV24-1	TRBD2	CATSAGLAGGGEQFF	TGTGCCACCAGTGCCGGACTAGCGGGGGGAGGTGAGCAGTTCTTC
TRBJ2-2	NA	TRBV7-2	NA	CASSLEGGRGTGELFF	TGTGCCAGCAGCTTAGAGGGGGGCCGAGGCACCGGGGAGCTGTTTTTT
TRBJ1-2	NA	TRBV7-2	NA	CASSYFRDTYGYTF	TGTGCCAGCAGCTATTTTAGGGACACCTATGGCTACACCTTC
TRBJ2-4	many	TRBV20-1	TRBD2	CSAKANSGGARNIQYF	TGCAGTGCTAAAGCAAATAGCGGGGGGGCAAGAAACATTCAGTACTTC
TRBJ1-1	NA	TRBV3-1	NA	CASSQGSRVEAFF	TGTGCCAGCAGCCAAGGCAGTAGGGTTGAAGCTTTCTTT
TRBJ2-5	many	TRBV29-1	NA	CSAPVDYQETQYF	TGCAGCGCCCCCGTGGACTACCAAGAGACCCAGTACTTC